The entry below describes one T cell receptor beta chain. No antigen is known for it. No clone much larger than this one lies a single base away; base qualities are absent. Reading from cysteine to phenylalanine, the CDR3 counts 15 amino acids. Just the 45-base CDR3 DNA is kept, in frame starting at base 1. V and J are trimmed by 6 bases and 2 bases, and the gene matches miss 4 bases of the junction. The germline V gene encodes CDR1 SSHAT and CDR2 FNYEAQ (reference sequence). No immune events, such as infections, were documented for the healthy donors during the collection period. Healthy-donor blood repertoires served as a training cohort to calibrate time-dependent variance in a beta-binomial model of T-cell clone differential abundance. The training cohort included about ten healthy donors, of whom 3 were female and 7 were male. An age range of roughly 29 to 64 years, with an average of about 45 years, was recorded for the donors. Obtained from a commercial supplier, whole blood was collected from each healthy donor at three time points set two to three weeks apart. Genomic DNA was extracted from unsorted whole blood for immunosequencing.

The immunoSEQ Assay, which relies on bias-controlled multiplex PCR amplification of genomic DNA, was used to profile TCRbeta CDR3 regions. The study's processing was this. The absolute abundance of each unique TCRbeta CDR3 region was quantified after sequences were collapsed and filtered. Two models were used to test differential abundance: a binomial model (Fisher-equivalent) and a beta-binomial model that adds time-dependent variance fitted from healthy donors. Clones with fewer than 5 combined templates were removed, and a clone was called differentially abundant if the clone's Benjamini-Hochberg FDR was below 0.01. Using the form v = (b*log(k)+a)^2, the beta-binomial variance was modeled as a function of the total template count across the two samples. Sourced from immuneACCESS, this table was stored by TCRdb with only in-frame sequences that have V and J called. A share of the clones is absent; for the studies checked, an unresolved V gene accounts for under half, and the remainder has no known explanation. Clone size and V and J calls were adopted from that table, with D and trimming inferred from the DNA. For this sample the table gives under 95,000 clones, of which approximately 90% were detected only once. Of the sample, around 2.8% falls within the top ten clones.

The entry originates in a study of identifying expanded T cells in peripheral blood (dated by TCRdb to about 2019). Regarding the complete study: Technical replicates were generated by sequencing separate aliquots of the same genomic DNA pool, with four replicates compared pairwise.

Broad study findings and their caveats: The binomial model flagged around 1.2 differentially abundant clones between technical replicates, compared with around 15 over approximately 2 weeks and 18 to 20 over four weeks. For all healthy donors, the variance in clone template counts between approximately 2-week samples rose significantly as total template count increased. Across all healthy-donor time intervals, the beta-binomial model significantly cut both the number of clones called differentially abundant and the false-positive rate. The authors expected that biological variance in healthy repertoires might rise further over much longer intervals, such as months to years.

The rearrangement joined TRBV7-7 to TRBJ2-2, with 9 bases in between that match TRBD1. Input material: blood. The source of this sequence is a person between 18 and 75 years old in good health. The CDR3 here reads CASRSTGGNTGELFF. In nucleotide form, the sequence is TGTGCCAGCAGATCGACAGGGGGAAACACCGGGGAGCTGTTTTTT.